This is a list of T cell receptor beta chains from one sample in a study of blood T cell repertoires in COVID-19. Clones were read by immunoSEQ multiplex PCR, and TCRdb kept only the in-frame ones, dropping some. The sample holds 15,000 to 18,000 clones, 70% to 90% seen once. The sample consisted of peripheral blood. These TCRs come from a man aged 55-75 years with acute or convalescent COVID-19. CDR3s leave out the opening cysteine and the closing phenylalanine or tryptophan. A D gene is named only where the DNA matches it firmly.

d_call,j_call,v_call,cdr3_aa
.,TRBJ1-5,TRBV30,AWSWWRGNQPQH
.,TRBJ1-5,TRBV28,ASTSGVYSNQPQH
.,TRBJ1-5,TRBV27,ASSLGGSNQPQH
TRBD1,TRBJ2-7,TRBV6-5,ASREDRGGSYEQY
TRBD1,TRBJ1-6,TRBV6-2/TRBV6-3,ASSSEAGTAFNSPLH
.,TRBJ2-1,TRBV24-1,ATSDFGGKGYNEQF
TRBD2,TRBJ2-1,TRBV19,ASSYRGGAYNEQF
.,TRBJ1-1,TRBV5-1,ASSQRQGRGTEAF
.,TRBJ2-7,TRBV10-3,AISESTKNSHEQY
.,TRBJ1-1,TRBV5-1,ASSEAPNLNTEAF
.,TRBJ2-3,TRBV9,ASSESTGVTDTQY
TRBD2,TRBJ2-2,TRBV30,AWSGGLAGRLGGELF
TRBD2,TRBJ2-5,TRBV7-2,ASSLGPSGGRKTQY
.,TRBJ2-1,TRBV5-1,VSSLDSLREQF
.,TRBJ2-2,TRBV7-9,ASSLVDTGELF
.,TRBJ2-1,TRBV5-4,ASSQGGAAYNEQF
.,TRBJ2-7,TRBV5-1,ASSRLVGGEQY
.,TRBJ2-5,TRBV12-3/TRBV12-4,ASSPPEQETQY
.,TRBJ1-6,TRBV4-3,ASSQEAGLNSPLH
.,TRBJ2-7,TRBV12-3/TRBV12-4,ASSFDGSYEQY
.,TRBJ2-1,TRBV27,ASSFTADNEQF
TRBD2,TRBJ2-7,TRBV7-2,ASRTGTTSYEQY
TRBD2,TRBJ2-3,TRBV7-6,ASSPIASGGTDTQY
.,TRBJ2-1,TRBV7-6,ASSPPEGSYNEQF
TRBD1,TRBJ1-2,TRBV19,ASSMGDRDFGYT
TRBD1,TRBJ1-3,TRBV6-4,ASSETGWSGNTIY
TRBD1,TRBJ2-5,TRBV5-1,ASQPGTVQETQY
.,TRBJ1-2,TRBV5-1,ASSLGPGNYGYT
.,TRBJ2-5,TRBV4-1,ASSFVRQETQY
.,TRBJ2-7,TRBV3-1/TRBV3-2,ASSYRDFTYEQY
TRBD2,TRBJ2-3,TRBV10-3,AISTTRLAGGSTTQY
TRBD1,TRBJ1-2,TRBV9,ASSPGGGYPNYGYT
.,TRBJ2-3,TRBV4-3,ASSQGQPGSERGTDTQY
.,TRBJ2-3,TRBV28,ASRETSTDTQY
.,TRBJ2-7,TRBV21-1,ASSNPRRSTNLAGATYEQY
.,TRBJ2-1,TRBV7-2,ASRRGSSYNEQF
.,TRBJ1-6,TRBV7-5,VRSLALRQTNSPLH
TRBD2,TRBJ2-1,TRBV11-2,ASSTAGTSGRISYNEQF
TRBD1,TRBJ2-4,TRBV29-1,SARSGTAAKNIQY
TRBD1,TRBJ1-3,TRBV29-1,SVDLTGGVGNTIY
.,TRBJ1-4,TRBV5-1,ASSPEGQVFNEKLF
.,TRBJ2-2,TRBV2,ASKLDSNTGELF
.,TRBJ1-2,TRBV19,ASTPLKGRGNYGYT
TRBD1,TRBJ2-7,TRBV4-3,ASSQGYLGTGSNEQY
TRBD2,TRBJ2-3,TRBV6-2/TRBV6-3,ASSYEVAGGTDTQY
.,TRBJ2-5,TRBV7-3,ASSLGLRETQY
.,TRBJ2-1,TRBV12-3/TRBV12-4,ASLPAGGTSLF
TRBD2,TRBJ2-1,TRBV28,ASSNIAGGPPYNEQF
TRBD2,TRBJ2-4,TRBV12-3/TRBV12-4,ASSGTSEGIQY
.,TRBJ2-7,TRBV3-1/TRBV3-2,ASSQPGQRPYEQY
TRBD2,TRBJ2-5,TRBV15,ATSASWAGGETQY
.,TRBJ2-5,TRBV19,ASSLNGGQETQY
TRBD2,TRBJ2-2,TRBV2,ASSEGLLAGAPGELF
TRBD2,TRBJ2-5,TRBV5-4,ASSGTSGRQETQY